The clone carrying this T cell receptor (beta chain) has just one count. The record originates from a study of blood T cell repertoires in COVID-19. Germline values: CDR1 DFQATT, CDR2 SNEGSKA (reference sequence). The CDR3 has 11 amino acids. V lost 1 base, J lost 6 bases, and 5 bases lay in between. The assay was immunoSEQ multiplex PCR, and TCRdb's table has in-frame clones only and misses some. This table holds about 150,000 clones, about nine tenths found once. The receptor comes from a man aged 18-30 years with COVID-19, enrolled during active disease. The sequenced material came from peripheral blood. This chain joins TRBV20-1 and TRBJ2-3; no firm D call. The CDR3 protein is CSARALDTQYF. Written as DNA, the CDR3 is TGCAGTGCTAGAGCTCTGGATACGCAGTATTTT.